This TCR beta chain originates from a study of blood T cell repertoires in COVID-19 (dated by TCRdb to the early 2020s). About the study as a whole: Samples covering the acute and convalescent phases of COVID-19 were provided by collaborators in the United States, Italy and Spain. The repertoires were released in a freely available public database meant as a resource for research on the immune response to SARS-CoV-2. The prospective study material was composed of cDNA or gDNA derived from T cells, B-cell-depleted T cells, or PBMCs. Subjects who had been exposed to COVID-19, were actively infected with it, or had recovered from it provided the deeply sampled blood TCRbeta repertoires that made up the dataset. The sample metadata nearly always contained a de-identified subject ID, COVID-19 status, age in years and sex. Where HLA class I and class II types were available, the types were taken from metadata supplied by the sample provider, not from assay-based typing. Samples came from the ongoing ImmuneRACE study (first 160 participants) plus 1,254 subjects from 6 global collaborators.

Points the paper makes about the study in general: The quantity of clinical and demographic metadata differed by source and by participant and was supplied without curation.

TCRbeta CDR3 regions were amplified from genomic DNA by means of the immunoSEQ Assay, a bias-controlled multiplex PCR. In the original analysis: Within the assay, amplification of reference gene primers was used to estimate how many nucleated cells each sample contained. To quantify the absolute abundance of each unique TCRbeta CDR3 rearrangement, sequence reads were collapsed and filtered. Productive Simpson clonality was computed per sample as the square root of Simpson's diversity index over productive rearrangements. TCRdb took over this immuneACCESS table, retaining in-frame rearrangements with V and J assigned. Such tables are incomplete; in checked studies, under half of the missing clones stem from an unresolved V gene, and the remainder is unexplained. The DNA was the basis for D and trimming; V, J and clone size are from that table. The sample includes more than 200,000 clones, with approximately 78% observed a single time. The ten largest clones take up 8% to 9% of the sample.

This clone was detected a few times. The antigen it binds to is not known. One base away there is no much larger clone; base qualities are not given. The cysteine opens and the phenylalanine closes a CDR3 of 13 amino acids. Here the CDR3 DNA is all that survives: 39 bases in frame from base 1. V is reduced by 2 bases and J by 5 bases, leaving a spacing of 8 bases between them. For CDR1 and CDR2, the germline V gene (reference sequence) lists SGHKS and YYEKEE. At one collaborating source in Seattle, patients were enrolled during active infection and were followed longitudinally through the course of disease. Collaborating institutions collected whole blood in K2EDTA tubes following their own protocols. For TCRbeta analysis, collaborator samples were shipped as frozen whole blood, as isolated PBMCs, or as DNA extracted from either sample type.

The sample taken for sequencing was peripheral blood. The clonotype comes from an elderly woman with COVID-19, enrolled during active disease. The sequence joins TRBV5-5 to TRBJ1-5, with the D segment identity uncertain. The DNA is TGTGCCAGCAGCTTACTTCCGGATCAGCCCCAGCATTTT. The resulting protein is CASSLLPDQPQHF. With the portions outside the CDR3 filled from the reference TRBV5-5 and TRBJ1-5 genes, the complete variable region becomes DAGVTQSPTHLIKTRGQQVTLRCSPISGHKSVSWYQQVLGQGPQFIFQYYEKEERGRGNFPDRFSARQFPNYSSELNVNALLLGDSALYLCASSLLPDQPQHFGDGTRLSIL.